This T cell receptor (beta chain) was profiled in a study of OX40 agonist ivuxolimab in advanced cancers. Study in general: Patients got intravenous ivuxolimab at 0.01 to 10 mg/kg every 2 weeks. Therapy given before enrollment (anti-PD-1, anti-PD-L1 or anti-CTLA-4) was allowed, and 40% had some. A partial response was reached by three patients: one with hepatocellular carcinoma and two with cutaneous melanoma. Study-level findings and limits: Not determined was the antigen specificity of the expanded peripheral T cells.

Looked up from germline, CDR1 is SGDLS and CDR2 is YYNGEE. This CDR3 has 15 amino acids. J lost 5 bases, V lost 3 bases, and 7 bases had no gene match. A note on this clone: Its antigen remains unidentified.

The data were produced by immunoSEQ multiplex PCR, yet TCRdb's version contains in-frame clones alone and is incomplete. The sample shows 55,000 to 80,000 clones, about 89% of them seen only once. The material sequenced was CD4+ or CD8+ T cells sorted from blood, taken in a trial of the OX40 agonist ivuxolimab. The source is an adult with an advanced solid tumor such as melanoma, head and neck, liver or kidney cancer. The chain uses TRBV9 and TRBJ2-1; 8 bases agree with TRBD2. In DNA, the CDR3 is TGTGCCAGCAGCGCACTCCCGACTAGCGACAATGAGCAGTTCTTC. Translated: CASSALPTSDNEQFF.